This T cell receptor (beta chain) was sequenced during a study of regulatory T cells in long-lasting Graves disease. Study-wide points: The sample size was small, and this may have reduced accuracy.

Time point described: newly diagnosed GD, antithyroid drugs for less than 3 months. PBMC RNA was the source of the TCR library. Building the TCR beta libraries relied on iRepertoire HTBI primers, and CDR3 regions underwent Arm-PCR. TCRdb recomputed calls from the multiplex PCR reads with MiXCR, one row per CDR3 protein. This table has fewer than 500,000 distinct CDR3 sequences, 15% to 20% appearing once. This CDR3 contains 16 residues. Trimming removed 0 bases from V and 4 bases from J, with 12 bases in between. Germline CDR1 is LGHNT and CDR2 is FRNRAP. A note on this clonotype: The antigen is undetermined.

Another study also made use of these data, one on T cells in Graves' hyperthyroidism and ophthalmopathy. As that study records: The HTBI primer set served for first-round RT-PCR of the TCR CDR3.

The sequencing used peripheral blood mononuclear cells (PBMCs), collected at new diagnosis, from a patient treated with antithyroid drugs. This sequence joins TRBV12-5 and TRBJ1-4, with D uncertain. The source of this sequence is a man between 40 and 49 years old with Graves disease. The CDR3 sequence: CASGLVVGAFNEKLFF. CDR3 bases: TGTGCTAGTGGTTTGGTAGTGGGAGCCTTTAATGAAAAACTGTTTTTT.